Listed here are 13 T cell receptor beta chains from one sample, sequenced in a study of T cells in Graves' hyperthyroidism and ophthalmopathy. The TCR beta CDR3 regions underwent amplification using RNA transcripts as the source. HTBI primers drove first-round RT-PCR of the TCR CDR3. TCRdb independently ran MiXCR on the multiplex PCR reads; one entry per CDR3 protein. Altogether hundreds of thousands of distinct CDR3 sequences are present, approximately 15% being singletons, with the ten largest covering over 3.5%. The sample taken for sequencing was blood. The source of these receptors is a woman aged 40 to 55 with Graves' ophthalmopathy.

Ten or more counts support this clonotype. The gene calls are TRBV6-2 or TRBV6-3 and TRBJ2-7; maybe TRBD2 (5 bases). The CDR3 sequence is 13 residues long. Per the germline V gene, CDR1 is MNHEY and CDR2 is SVGEGT. V gave up 2 bases and J gave up 4 bases, with 9 bases separating them. DNA for the CDR3: TGTGCCAGCAGTTACGGACGGACTTACGAGCAGTACTTC. This codes for CASSYGRTYEQYF.

This clonotype was counted at least ten times. The chain combines TRBV28 with TRBJ2-6, with TRBD1 matching 9 bases. The CDR3 has 18 residues. After removal of 4 bases from V and 4 bases from J, the junction contained 11 bases not matched to a gene. CDR1 MDHEN and CDR2 SYDVKM come from the germline V gene. The CDR3 DNA reads as TGTGCCAGCAGTTCCCGGGACAGGGATGCGAGGGGGGCCAACGTCCTGACTTTC. Encoded protein: CASSSRDRDARGANVLTF.

This clonotype was detected a few times. V gene TRBV3-1 combines with J gene TRBJ2-2; D is unresolved. The CDR3 contains 15 residues. Germline CDR1 is LGHDT and CDR2 is YNNKEL (reference sequence). Trimming pared 3 bases from V and 0 bases from J, leaving 8 bases between. This CDR3 reads CASSHGTTNTGELFF. The CDR3 DNA sequence: TGTGCCAGCAGCCACGGAACAACGAACACCGGGGAGCTGTTTTTT.

This clonotype was detected many times. The chain joins TRBV2 to TRBJ1-2; perhaps TRBD1 as D (5 bases). The ends were cut back, 1 base at V and 8 bases at J, with 8 bases in the middle. The germline gives CDR1 SNHLY, CDR2 FYNNEI. The CDR3 has 12 amino acids. CDR3 in DNA: TGTGCCAGCAGTGAAGGAGGGACCGGCTACACCTTC. This translates into CASSEGGTGYTF.

This clonotype was counted many times. V and J are TRBV6-1 and TRBJ2-7; no clear D. V was trimmed by 0 bases and J by 6 bases, leaving 6 bases between them. There are 12 residues in the CDR3. Germline CDR1 and CDR2: MNHNS and SASEGT. CDR3: CASSEATGEQYF. The CDR3 DNA sequence: TGTGCCAGCAGTGAAGCCACTGGCGAGCAGTACTTC.

This clonotype has at least ten counts. The genes are TRBV29-1 and TRBJ1-2; D not resolved. V was clipped by 1 base and J by 8 bases, with 2 bases between them. Germline CDR1 is SQVTM and CDR2 is ANQGSEA. This CDR3 contains 9 residues. This chain's CDR3 is CSVEGGYTF. The CDR3 DNA sequence: TGCAGCGTTGAAGGAGGCTACACCTTC.

This clonotype was detected once. J is TRBJ2-7 and V is TRBV6-4; D may be TRBD1 or TRBD2 (6 bases each). The CDR3 is 15 amino acids. CDR1 is MRHNA and CDR2 is SNTAGT in the germline V gene. Trimming took off 2 bases at V and 7 bases at J, with 18 bases between the two ends. CDR3 bases: TGTGCCAGCAGTGACGAGGGGGGACCGAACTGGGAGCAGTACTTC. Protein product: CASSDEGGPNWEQYF.

The table lists this clonotype with many counts. The rearrangement joins TRBV12-3 or TRBV12-4 to TRBJ2-5; maybe TRBD1 (6 bases). The CDR3 has 13 residues. The V and J ends lost 2 bases and 4 bases respectively, with 8 bases between them. The CDR3 here is CASSLTGIETQYF. The DNA of the CDR3 is TGTGCCAGCAGTTTAACAGGGATAGAGACCCAGTACTTC.

This clonotype was seen many times. The chain recombines TRBV5-1 with TRBJ2-7; 11 positions match TRBD1. V shed 4 bases and J 5 bases; nucleotides not matched to a gene: 14. This CDR3 comprises 17 residues. Germline loops: CDR1 SGHRS, CDR2 YFSETQ. The CDR3 here is CASSPGLRTGGFDEQYF. In DNA, the CDR3 is TGCGCCAGCAGCCCAGGTTTGAGGACAGGGGGCTTCGACGAGCAGTACTTC.

This clonotype was recorded many times. CDR3 amino acids: CASSTRQGAGQPQHF. DNA for the CDR3: TGTGCCAGTAGTACCCGACAGGGGGCAGGACAGCCCCAGCATTTT. The V gene is TRBV19, the J gene TRBJ1-5; 10 nucleotides agree with TRBD1. The V and J ends lost 4 bases and 7 bases, in that order; junction bases with no gene match: 7. Germline V gene data show CDR1 as LNHDA and CDR2 as SQIVND (reference sequence). The CDR3 has 15 residues.

This clonotype was seen ten or more times. This sequence joins TRBV28 and TRBJ2-2; a possible D gene is TRBD2 (5 bases). The CDR3 runs 11 residues. Germline assignment: CDR1 MDHEN and CDR2 SYDVKM. CDR3 in DNA: TGTATTGTCGGGATGACCGGGGAGCTGTTTTTT. It translates to CIVGMTGELFF.

The table lists this clonotype with many counts. The J gene is TRBJ1-3, the V gene TRBV10-3; unclear D gene. Germline-derived CDR1 and CDR2 are ENHRY and SYGVKD. This CDR3 spans 14 amino acids. V was pared by 6 bases and J by 1 base, with 10 bases between. CDR3 nucleotides: TGTGCCATCAGGGACGGCTTTTCTGGAAACACCATATATTTT. As protein: CAIRDGFSGNTIYF.

This clonotype was seen many times. The chain is built from TRBV2 and TRBJ2-7, with 8 bases that match TRBD1. The ends lost 4 bases at V and 2 bases at J; junction bases unmatched: 7. Germline CDR1 SNHLY, CDR2 FYNNEI. This CDR3 is built from 15 residues. In nucleotides, the CDR3 is TGTGCCAGCAGTGCAAGACAGGGGCTAACCTACGAGCAGTACTTC. Translating it yields CASSARQGLTYEQYF.